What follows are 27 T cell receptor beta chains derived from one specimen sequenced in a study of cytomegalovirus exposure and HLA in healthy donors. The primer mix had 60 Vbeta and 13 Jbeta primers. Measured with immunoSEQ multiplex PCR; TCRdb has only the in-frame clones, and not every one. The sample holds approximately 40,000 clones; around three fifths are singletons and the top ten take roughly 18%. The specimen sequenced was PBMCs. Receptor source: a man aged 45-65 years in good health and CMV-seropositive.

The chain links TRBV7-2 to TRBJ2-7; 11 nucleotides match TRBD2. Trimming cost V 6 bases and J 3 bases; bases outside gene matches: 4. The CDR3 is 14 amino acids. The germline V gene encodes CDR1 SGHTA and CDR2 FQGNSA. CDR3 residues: CASRDSGGVYEQYF. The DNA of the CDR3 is TGTGCCAGCAGAGATAGCGGGGGGGTCTACGAGCAGTACTTC.

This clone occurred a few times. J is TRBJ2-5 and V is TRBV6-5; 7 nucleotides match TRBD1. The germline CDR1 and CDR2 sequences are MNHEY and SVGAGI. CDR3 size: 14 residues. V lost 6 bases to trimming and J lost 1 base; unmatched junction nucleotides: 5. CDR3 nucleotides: TGTGCCAGCAGGCAACAGGGGTTCCAAGAGACCCAGTACTTC. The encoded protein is CASRQQGFQETQYF.

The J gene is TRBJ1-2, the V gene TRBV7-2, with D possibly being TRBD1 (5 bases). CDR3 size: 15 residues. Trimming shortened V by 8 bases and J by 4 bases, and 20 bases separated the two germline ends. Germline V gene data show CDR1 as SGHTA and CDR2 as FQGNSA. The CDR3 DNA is TGTGCCAGCTCCCTCGACGGGTCGGGGGTCTATGGCTACACCTTC. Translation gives CASSLDGSGVYGYTF.

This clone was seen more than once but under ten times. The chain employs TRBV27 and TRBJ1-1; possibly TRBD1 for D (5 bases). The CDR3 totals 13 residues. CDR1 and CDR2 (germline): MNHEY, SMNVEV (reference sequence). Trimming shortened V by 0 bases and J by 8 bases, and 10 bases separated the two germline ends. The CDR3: CASSLSGPREAFF. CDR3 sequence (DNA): TGTGCCAGCAGTTTATCGGGGCCCAGGGAAGCTTTCTTT.

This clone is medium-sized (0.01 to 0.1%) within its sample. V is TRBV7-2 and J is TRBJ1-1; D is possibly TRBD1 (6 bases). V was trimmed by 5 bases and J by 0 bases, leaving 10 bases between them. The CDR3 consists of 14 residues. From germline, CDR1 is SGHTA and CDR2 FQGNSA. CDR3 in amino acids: CASSPDRVNTEAFF. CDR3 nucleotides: TGTGCCAGCAGCCCGGACAGAGTGAACACTGAAGCTTTCTTT. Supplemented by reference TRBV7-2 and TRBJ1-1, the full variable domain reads GAGVSQSPSNKVTEKGKDVELRCDPISGHTALYWYRQSLGQGLEFLIYFQGNSAPDKSGLPSDRFSAERTGGSVSTLTIQRTQQEDSAVYLCASSPDRVNTEAFFGQGTRLTVV.

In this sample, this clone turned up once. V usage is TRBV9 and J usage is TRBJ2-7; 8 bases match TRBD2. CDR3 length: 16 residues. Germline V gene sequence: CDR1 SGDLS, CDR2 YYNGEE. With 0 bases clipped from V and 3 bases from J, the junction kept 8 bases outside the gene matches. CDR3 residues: CASSVGAGDQDYEQYF. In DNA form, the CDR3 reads TGTGCCAGCAGCGTAGGAGCGGGGGACCAGGACTACGAGCAGTACTTC.

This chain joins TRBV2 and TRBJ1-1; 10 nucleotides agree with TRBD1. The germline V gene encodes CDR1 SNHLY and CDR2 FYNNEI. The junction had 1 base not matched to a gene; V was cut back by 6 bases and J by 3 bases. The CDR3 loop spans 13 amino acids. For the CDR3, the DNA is TGTGCCAGCAGGGACAGGGGGGACACTGAAGCTTTCTTT. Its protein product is CASRDRGDTEAFF.

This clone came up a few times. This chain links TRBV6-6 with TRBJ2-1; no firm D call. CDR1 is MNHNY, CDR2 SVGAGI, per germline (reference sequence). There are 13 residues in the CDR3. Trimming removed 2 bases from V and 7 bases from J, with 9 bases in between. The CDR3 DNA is TGTGCCAGCAGTTACCCCCCCGGTAATGAGCAGTTCTTC. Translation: CASSYPPGNEQFF.

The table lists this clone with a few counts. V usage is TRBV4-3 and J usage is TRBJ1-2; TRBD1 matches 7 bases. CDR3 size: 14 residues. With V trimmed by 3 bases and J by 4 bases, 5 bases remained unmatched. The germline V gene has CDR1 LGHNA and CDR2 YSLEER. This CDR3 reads CASSHGTDSYGYTF. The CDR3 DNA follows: TGCGCCAGCAGCCATGGGACAGATAGCTATGGCTACACCTTC.

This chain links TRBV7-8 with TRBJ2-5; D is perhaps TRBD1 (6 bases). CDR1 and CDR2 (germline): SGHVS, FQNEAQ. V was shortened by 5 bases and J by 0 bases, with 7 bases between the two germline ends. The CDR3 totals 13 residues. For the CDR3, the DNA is TGTGCCAGCAGCAGGACAGACCAAGAGACCCAGTACTTC. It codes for CASSRTDQETQYF. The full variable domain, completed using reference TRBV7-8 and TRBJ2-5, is GAGVSQSPRYKVAKRGQDVALRCDPISGHVSLFWYQQALGQGPEFLTYFQNEAQLDKSGLPSDRFFAERPEGSVSTLKIQRTQQEDSAVYLCASSRTDQETQYFGPGTRLLVL.

The CDR3 DNA is TGTGCCAGCAGGGGGCCCATCGTTTATGGCTACACCTTC. Protein product: CASRGPIVYGYTF. The gene calls are TRBV2 and TRBJ1-2; D possibly corresponds to TRBD1 (5 bases). V lost 6 bases and J lost 5, with 13 bases in between. Germline lookup yields CDR1 SNHLY and CDR2 FYNNEI. CDR3 size: 13 residues.

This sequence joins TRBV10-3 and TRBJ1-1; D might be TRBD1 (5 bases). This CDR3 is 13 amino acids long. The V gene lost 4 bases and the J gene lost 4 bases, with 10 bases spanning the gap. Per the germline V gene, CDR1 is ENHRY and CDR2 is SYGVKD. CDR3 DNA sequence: TGTGCCATCAGTGTTCAGGGCTCCACTGAAGCTTTCTTT. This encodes CAISVQGSTEAFF.

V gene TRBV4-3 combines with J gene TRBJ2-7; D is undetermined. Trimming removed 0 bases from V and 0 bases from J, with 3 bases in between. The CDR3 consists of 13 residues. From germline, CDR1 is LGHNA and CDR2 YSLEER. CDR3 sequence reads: CASSQDSSYEQYF. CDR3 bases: TGCGCCAGCAGCCAAGACAGCTCCTACGAGCAGTACTTC.

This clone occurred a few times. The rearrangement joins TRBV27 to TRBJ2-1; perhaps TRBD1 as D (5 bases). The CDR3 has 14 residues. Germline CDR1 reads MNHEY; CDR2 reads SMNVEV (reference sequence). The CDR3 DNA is TGTGGGGGCCCAGGGCTTCGGGTTTACAATGAGCAGTTCTTC. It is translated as CGGPGLRVYNEQFF.

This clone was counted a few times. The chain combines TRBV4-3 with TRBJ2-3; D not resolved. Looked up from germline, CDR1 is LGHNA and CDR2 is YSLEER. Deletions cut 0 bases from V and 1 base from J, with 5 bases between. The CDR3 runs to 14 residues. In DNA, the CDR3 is TGCGCCAGCAGCCAAGATATAGGCACAGATACGCAGTATTTT. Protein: CASSQDIGTDTQYF.

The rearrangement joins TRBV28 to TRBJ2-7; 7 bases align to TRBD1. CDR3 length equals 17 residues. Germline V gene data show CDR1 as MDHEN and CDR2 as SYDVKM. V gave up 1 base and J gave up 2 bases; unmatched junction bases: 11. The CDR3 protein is CASSLFPGTDATYEQYF. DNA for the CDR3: TGTGCCAGCAGTTTATTCCCCGGGACAGATGCTACCTACGAGCAGTACTTC.

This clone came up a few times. This chain's CDR3 is CASSSPGGTEAFF. CDR3 nucleotide sequence: TGTGCCAGCAGCTCACCAGGGGGCACTGAAGCTTTCTTT. The chain combines TRBV7-8 with TRBJ1-1; 7 bases agree with TRBD1. V was pared by 4 bases and J by 4 bases, with 3 bases of the junction left unmatched. Looked up from germline, CDR1 is SGHVS and CDR2 is FQNEAQ. CDR3 length: 13 residues.

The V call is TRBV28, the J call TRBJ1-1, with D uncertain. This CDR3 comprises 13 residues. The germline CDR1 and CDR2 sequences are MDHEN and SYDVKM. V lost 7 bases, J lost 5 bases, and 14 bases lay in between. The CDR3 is CASTKTGSTEAFF. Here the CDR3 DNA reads TGTGCCAGCACCAAAACGGGTTCAACTGAAGCTTTCTTT.

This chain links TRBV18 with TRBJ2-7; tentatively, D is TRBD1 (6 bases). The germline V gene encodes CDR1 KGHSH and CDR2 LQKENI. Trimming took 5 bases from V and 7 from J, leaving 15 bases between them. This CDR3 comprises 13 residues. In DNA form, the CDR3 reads TGTGCCAGCTCATCCCAGGGGCAATATGAGCAGTACTTC. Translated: CASSSQGQYEQYF.

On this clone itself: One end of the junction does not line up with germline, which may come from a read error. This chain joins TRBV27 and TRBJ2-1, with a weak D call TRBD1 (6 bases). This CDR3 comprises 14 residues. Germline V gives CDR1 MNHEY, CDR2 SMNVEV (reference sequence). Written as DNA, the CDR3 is TGTGCCAGCAGTTTAACTGTACAGGGTTATGAGAAGTTCTTC. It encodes CASSLTVQGYEKFF.

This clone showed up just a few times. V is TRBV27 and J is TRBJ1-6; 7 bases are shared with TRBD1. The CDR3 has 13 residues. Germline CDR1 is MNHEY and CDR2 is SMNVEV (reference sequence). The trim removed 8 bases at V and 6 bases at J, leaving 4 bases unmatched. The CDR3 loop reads CASWDSINSPLHF. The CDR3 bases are TGTGCCAGCTGGGACAGCATTAATTCACCCCTCCACTTT.

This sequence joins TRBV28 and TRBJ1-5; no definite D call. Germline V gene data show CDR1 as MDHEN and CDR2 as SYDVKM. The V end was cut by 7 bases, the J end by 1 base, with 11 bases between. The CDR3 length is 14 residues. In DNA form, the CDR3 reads TGTGCCAGCACCTCTGGAGGGAGCAATCAGCCCCAGCATTTT. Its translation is CASTSGGSNQPQHF.

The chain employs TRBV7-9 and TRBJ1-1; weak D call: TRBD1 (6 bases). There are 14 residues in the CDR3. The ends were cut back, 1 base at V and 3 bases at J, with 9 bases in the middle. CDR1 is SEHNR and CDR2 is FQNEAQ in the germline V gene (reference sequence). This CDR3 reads CASSLGSGDTEAFF. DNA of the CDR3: TGTGCCAGCAGCTTAGGTTCAGGGGACACTGAAGCTTTCTTT.

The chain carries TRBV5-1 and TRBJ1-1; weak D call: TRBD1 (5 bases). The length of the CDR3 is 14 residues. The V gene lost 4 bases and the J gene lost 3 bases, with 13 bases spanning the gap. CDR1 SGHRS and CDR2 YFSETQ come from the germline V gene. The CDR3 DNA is TGCGCCAGCAGCCCCAAGGGGCGTGACACTGAAGCTTTCTTT. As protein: CASSPKGRDTEAFF. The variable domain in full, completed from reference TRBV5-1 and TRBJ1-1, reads KAGVTQTPRYLIKTRGQQVTLSCSPISGHRSVSWYQQTPGQGLQFLFEYFSETQRNKGNFPGRFSGRQFSNSRSEMNVSTLELGDSALYLCASSPKGRDTEAFFGQGTRLTVV.

The CDR3 region is CASSEGGTSGYNEQFF. DNA of the CDR3: TGTGCCAGCAGTGAGGGCGGGACTAGCGGGTACAATGAGCAGTTCTTC. The chain has TRBV25-1 and TRBJ2-1, with TRBD2 identical over 12 bases. This CDR3 is 16 amino acids long. V lost 3 bases and J lost 4; bases outside the gene matches: 4. The germline CDR1 and CDR2 sequences are MGHDK and SYGVNS.

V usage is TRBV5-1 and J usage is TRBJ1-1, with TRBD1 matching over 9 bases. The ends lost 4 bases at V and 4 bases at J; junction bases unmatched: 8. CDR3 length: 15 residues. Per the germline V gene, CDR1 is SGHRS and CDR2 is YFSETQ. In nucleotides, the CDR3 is TGCGCCAGCAGCCCGAGACAGGGGGAAAGCACTGAAGCTTTCTTT. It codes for CASSPRQGESTEAFF.

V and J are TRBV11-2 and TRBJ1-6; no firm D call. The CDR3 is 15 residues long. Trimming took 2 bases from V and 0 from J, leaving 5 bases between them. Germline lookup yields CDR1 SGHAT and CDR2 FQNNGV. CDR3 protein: CASSLSGSYNSPLHF. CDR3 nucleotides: TGTGCCAGCAGCTTATCGGGCTCCTATAATTCACCCCTCCACTTT.